The 7 T cell receptor beta chains below were found in one sample sequenced in a study of blood T cells in healthy people across ages. For the second PCR, which ran for roughly 7 to 11 cycles, a sample-barcoded 5' primer and a J-beta primer mix were used. A single record per CDR3 protein comes from TCRdb applying MiXCR to the 5' RACE reads. The sample lists approximately 800,000 distinct CDR3 sequences, approximately 60% occurring once. The sample comprised blood. The receptor source for this set is a man in his forties or fifties in good health.

This clonotype was counted only a few times. V gene TRBV12-3 or TRBV12-4 combines with J gene TRBJ2-2, with D hard to call. The ends were cut back, 4 bases at V and 4 bases at J, with 7 bases in the middle. The CDR3 spans 13 residues. The CDR3 region has the DNA TGTGCCAGCAGTTCTTTATTCACCGGGGAGCTGTTTTTT. Translation gives CASSSLFTGELFF.

The CDR3 protein is CASSPLSGKETQYF. In nucleotides, the CDR3 is TGTGCCAGCAGCCCCCTTAGCGGTAAAGAGACCCAGTACTTC. The chain employs TRBV2 and TRBJ2-5; tentative D call: TRBD2 (6 bases). From germline, CDR1 is SNHLY and CDR2 FYNNEI. V was cut by 6 bases and J by 3 bases, with 14 bases left in between. The CDR3 runs to 14 residues.

This sequence joins TRBV11-1 and TRBJ2-1; 12 nucleotides agree with TRBD2. The J call may be in error: the DNA end matches TRBJ2-7 better. The length of the CDR3 is 21 residues. Germline V gene sequence: CDR1 SGHAT, CDR2 FQDESV (reference sequence). CDR3 DNA: TGTGCCAGCAGCCCGCGTTTTGGGGCTAGCGGGAGGGATTGGTCCTACAATGAGCAGTACTTC. Translating gives CASSPRFGASGRDWSYNEQYF.

The chain links TRBV9 to TRBJ2-3; 12 bases are a match to TRBD2. CDR1 and CDR2 from the germline V gene are SGDLS and YYNGEE. V lost 0 bases to trimming and J lost 8 bases; unmatched junction nucleotides: 10. The CDR3 contains 17 residues. The CDR3 spells CASSVASGGVLASTQYF. DNA of the CDR3: TGTGCCAGCAGCGTAGCTAGCGGGGGGGTTCTTGCGAGTACGCAGTATTTT.

The J gene is TRBJ2-1, the V gene TRBV6-2 or TRBV6-3, with 10 bases identical to TRBD2. Germline loops: CDR1 MNHEY, CDR2 SVGEGT. The junction had 20 bases not matched to a gene; V was cut back by 0 bases and J by 9 bases. This CDR3 spans 20 amino acids. The CDR3 nucleotides are TGTGCCAGCAGTTACTCGATGATTCGGCTAGCGGGAGATCGGGGGGGTGAGCAGTTCTTC. Encoded protein: CASSYSMIRLAGDRGGEQFF.

The J gene is TRBJ2-3, the V gene TRBV5-1; D possibly corresponds to TRBD2 (6 bases). V was shortened by 0 bases and J by 6 bases, with 11 bases between the two germline ends. This CDR3 has 14 residues. Germline assignment: CDR1 SGHRS and CDR2 YFSETQ. Written as DNA, the CDR3 is TGCGCCAGCAGCTTGGGATCCGCGGGGGATACGCAGTATTTT. Amino acids: CASSLGSAGDTQYF.

This sequence joins TRBV7-9 and TRBJ2-7, with D unresolved. V was clipped by 6 bases and J by 0 bases, with 12 bases between them. From germline, CDR1 is SEHNR and CDR2 FQNEAQ (reference sequence). CDR3 length: 14 residues. CDR3 DNA: TGTGCCAGCAGTAATGCCCGGAGCTCCTACGAGCAGTACTTC. Translating it yields CASSNARSSYEQYF.